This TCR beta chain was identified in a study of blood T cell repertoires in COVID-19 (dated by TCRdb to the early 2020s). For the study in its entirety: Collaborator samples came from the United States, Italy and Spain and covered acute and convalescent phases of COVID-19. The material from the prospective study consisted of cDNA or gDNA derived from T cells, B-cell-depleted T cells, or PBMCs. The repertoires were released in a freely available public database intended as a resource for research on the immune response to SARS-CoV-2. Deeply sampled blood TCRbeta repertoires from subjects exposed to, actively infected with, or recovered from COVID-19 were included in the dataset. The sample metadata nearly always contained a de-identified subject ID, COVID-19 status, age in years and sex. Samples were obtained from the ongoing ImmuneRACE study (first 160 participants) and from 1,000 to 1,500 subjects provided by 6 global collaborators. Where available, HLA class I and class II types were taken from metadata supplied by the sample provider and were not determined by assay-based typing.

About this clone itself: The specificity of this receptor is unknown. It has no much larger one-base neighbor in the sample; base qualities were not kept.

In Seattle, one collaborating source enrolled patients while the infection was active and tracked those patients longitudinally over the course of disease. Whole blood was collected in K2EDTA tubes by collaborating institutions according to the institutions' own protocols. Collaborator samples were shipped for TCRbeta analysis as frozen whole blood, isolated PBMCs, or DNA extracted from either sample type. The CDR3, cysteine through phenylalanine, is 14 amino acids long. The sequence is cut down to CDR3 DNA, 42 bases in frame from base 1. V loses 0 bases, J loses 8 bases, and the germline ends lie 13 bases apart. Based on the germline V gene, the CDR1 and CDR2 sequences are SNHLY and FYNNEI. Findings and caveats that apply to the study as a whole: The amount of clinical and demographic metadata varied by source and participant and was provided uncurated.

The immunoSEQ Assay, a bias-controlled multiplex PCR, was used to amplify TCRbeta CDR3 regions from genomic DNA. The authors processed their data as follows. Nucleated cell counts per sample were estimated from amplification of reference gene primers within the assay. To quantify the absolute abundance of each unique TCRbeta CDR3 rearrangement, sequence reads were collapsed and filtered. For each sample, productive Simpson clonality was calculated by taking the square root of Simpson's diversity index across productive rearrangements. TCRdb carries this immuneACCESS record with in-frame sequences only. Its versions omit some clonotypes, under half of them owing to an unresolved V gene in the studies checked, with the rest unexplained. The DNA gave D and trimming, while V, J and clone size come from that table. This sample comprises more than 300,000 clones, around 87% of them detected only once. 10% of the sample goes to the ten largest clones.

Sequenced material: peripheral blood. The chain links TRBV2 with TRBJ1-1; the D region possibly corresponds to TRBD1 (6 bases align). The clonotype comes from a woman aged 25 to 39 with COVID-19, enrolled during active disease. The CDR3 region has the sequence CASSEALRGAEAFF. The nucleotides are TGTGCCAGCAGTGAAGCGCTTCGGGGGGCCGAAGCTTTCTTT.